These T cell receptor beta chains were read from a single sample in a study of immune evolution from preneoplasia to lung adenocarcinoma. The assay was immunoSEQ multiplex PCR, and TCRdb's table has in-frame clones only and misses some. The sample lists 7,500 to 10,000 clones, about four fifths occurring once. The sequenced material came from FFPE minimally invasive lung adenocarcinoma tissue. These receptors were collected from a person aged 70 to 79 with lung adenocarcinoma. Some clones in this sample may be carry-over from other donors' samples. Both conserved end residues are part of each CDR3. Fields, in order: V gene, clone size, J gene, D gene, CDR3 protein, CDR3 DNA. The D gene is left open where the match is weak. The listing skips clone size in some rows; elsewhere it reads once, few, many or a size class.

V: TRBV30; size: -; J: TRBJ1-6; D: -; CDR3: CAWSGDGGLNSPLHF; DNA: TGTGCCTGGAGTGGGGACGGGGGTTTAAATTCACCCCTCCACTTT
V: TRBV10-3; size: -; J: TRBJ1-4; D: -; CDR3: CAISELENEKLFF; DNA: TGTGCCATCAGTGAGCTGGAAAATGAAAAACTGTTTTTT
V: TRBV28; size: -; J: TRBJ2-3; D: -; CDR3: CASSFASTDTQYF; DNA: TGTGCCAGCAGTTTTGCTAGCACAGATACGCAGTATTTT
V: TRBV19; size: -; J: TRBJ2-6; D: -; CDR3: CASSMEDLPFSGANVLTF; DNA: TGTGCCAGTAGTATGGAGGACCTACCATTTTCTGGGGCCAACGTCCTGACTTTC
V: TRBV5-5; size: few; J: TRBJ1-1; D: -; CDR3: CASSLERTAEAFF; DNA: TGTGCCAGCAGCTTGGAAAGGACAGCTGAAGCTTTCTTT
V: TRBV30; size: -; J: TRBJ2-3; D: TRBD1; CDR3: CAWVTGKLMRTDTQYF; DNA: TGTGCCTGGGTGACAGGGAAGCTAATGAGGACAGATACGCAGTATTTT
V: TRBV2; size: -; J: TRBJ1-5; D: -; CDR3: CASRGEGGQPQHF; DNA: TGTGCCAGCAGGGGGGAGGGAGGCCAGCCCCAGCATTTT
V: TRBV6-5; size: -; J: TRBJ2-1; D: TRBD2; CDR3: CASSYRGLAARDEQFF; DNA: TGTGCCAGCAGTTACCGCGGACTAGCGGCAAGGGATGAGCAGTTCTTC
V: TRBV2; size: -; J: TRBJ1-1; D: -; CDR3: CASSPEGWAEAFF; DNA: TGTGCCAGCAGTCCTGAGGGGTGGGCTGAAGCTTTCTTT
V: TRBV30; size: -; J: TRBJ2-2; D: TRBD2; CDR3: CAWKWTGTSAGELFF; DNA: TGTGCCTGGAAATGGACCGGGACTAGCGCCGGGGAGCTGTTTTTT
V: TRBV7-9; size: -; J: TRBJ1-1; D: -; CDR3: CASPGGLNTEAFF; DNA: TGTGCCAGCCCGGGTGGGCTGAACACTGAAGCTTTCTTT
V: TRBV27; size: -; J: TRBJ1-2; D: -; CDR3: CASSNTPGPSIGYTF; DNA: TGTGCCAGCAGTAATACCCCGGGACCCTCTATCGGCTACACCTTC
V: TRBV29-1; size: -; J: TRBJ2-2; D: TRBD2; CDR3: CSGSSGATGELFF; DNA: TGCAGCGGATCTAGCGGTGCCACCGGGGAGCTGTTTTTT
V: TRBV29-1; size: few; J: TRBJ1-2; D: -; CDR3: CSVGSSWAYGYTF; DNA: TGCAGCGTTGGCAGCAGCTGGGCCTATGGCTACACCTTC
V: TRBV28; size: -; J: TRBJ2-7; D: -; CDR3: CASDQTGRIGQYF; DNA: TGTGCCAGCGATCAAACGGGTCGGATCGGGCAGTACTTC
V: TRBV28; size: -; J: TRBJ1-6; D: -; CDR3: CASSSPLHF; DNA: TGTGCCAGCAGCTCACCCCTCCACTTT
V: TRBV7-9; size: -; J: TRBJ1-3; D: -; CDR3: CASSFQGFGNTIYF; DNA: TGTGCCAGCAGCTTCCAGGGGTTCGGAAACACCATATATTTT
V: TRBV4-1; size: -; J: TRBJ2-1; D: -; CDR3: CASSQDVGKQFF; DNA: TGCGCCAGCAGCCAAGATGTCGGGAAGCAGTTCTTC
V: TRBV6-5; size: -; J: TRBJ1-1; D: -; CDR3: CASSLQGETEAFF; DNA: TGTGCCAGCAGTCTACAGGGTGAAACTGAAGCTTTCTTT
V: TRBV7-7; size: once; J: TRBJ2-1; D: TRBD2; CDR3: CASSPGGGVEQFF; DNA: TGTGCTAGCAGCCCCGGCGGGGGGGTAGAGCAGTTCTTC
V: TRBV30; size: few; J: TRBJ1-3; D: -; CDR3: CAWDAGTLGGNTIYF; DNA: TGTGCCTGGGACGCTGGGACATTGGGGGGAAACACCATATATTTT
V: TRBV7-9; size: -; J: TRBJ2-1; D: -; CDR3: CASSHTGSSYNEQFF; DNA: TGTGCCAGCAGCCATACGGGAAGCTCCTACAATGAGCAGTTCTTC
V: TRBV4-1; size: -; J: TRBJ2-3; D: -; CDR3: CASSQDGSLADTQYF; DNA: TGCGCCAGCAGCCAAGATGGCAGCCTGGCAGATACGCAGTATTTT
V: TRBV28; size: -; J: TRBJ2-7; D: -; CDR3: CASSLGTAYEQYF; DNA: TGTGCCAGCAGTCTAGGGACCGCGTACGAGCAGTACTTC
V: TRBV28; size: -; J: TRBJ2-5; D: TRBD2; CDR3: CASSLAGGETQYF; DNA: TGTGCCAGCAGTTTAGCGGGGGGAGAGACCCAGTACTTC
V: TRBV7-2; size: -; J: TRBJ2-3; D: -; CDR3: CASSALSTDTQYF; DNA: TGTGCCAGCAGCGCCCTAAGCACAGATACGCAGTATTTT
V: TRBV6-5; size: -; J: TRBJ2-7; D: -; CDR3: CASSRVGEVAYEQYF; DNA: TGTGCCAGCAGCCGGGTGGGTGAGGTAGCCTACGAGCAGTACTTC
V: TRBV27; size: -; J: TRBJ2-7; D: TRBD2; CDR3: CASTTSGGTYEQYF; DNA: TGTGCCAGCACCACTAGCGGGGGTACCTACGAGCAGTACTTC
V: TRBV2; size: -; J: TRBJ1-2; D: -; CDR3: CASSDRGVGGYTF; DNA: TGTGCCAGCAGTGACCGAGGGGTAGGTGGCTACACCTTC
V: TRBV30; size: few; J: TRBJ1-4; D: TRBD1; CDR3: CAWSRTGPNEKLFF; DNA: TGTGCCTGGTCGAGGACAGGCCCTAATGAAAAACTGTTTTTT
V: TRBV28; size: few; J: TRBJ1-1; D: -; CDR3: CASSARAPGDTEAFF; DNA: TGTGCCAGCAGTGCCCGTGCGCCAGGGGACACTGAAGCTTTCTTT
V: TRBV6-5; size: -; J: TRBJ2-7; D: -; CDR3: CASSYSWDPGVYEQYF; DNA: TGTGCCAGCAGTTACTCGTGGGACCCGGGGGTCTACGAGCAGTACTTC
V: TRBV5-6; size: -; J: TRBJ1-1; D: -; CDR3: CASTWGAGTEAFF; DNA: TGTGCCAGCACCTGGGGGGCAGGGACTGAAGCTTTCTTT
V: TRBV19; size: -; J: TRBJ2-5; D: TRBD1; CDR3: CASRDRGETQYF; DNA: TGTGCCAGCCGGGACAGGGGAGAGACCCAGTACTTC
V: TRBV5-6; size: -; J: TRBJ2-7; D: -; CDR3: CASSLGDITYSYEQYF; DNA: TGTGCCAGCAGCTTGGGGGACATCACATACTCCTACGAGCAGTACTTC
V: TRBV29-1; size: -; J: TRBJ1-1; D: -; CDR3: CSVGVNTEAFF; DNA: TGCAGCGTTGGGGTGAACACTGAAGCTTTCTTT
V: TRBV28; size: -; J: TRBJ1-4; D: -; CDR3: CASTDSRVKEKLFF; DNA: TGTGCCAGCACGGACAGTCGGGTAAAAGAAAAACTGTTTTTT
V: TRBV6-5; size: -; J: TRBJ1-2; D: TRBD1; CDR3: CASSPTGGDYGYTF; DNA: TGTGCCAGCAGCCCGACAGGGGGCGACTATGGCTACACCTTC
V: TRBV7-9; size: -; J: TRBJ1-2; D: TRBD1; CDR3: CASDRQGYGYTF; DNA: TGTGCCAGCGACAGACAGGGGTATGGCTACACCTTC
V: TRBV27; size: -; J: TRBJ1-5; D: -; CDR3: CASSLRPVGKPQHF; DNA: TGTGCCAGCAGTTTAAGACCGGTGGGTAAGCCCCAGCATTTT
V: TRBV9; size: -; J: TRBJ1-6; D: -; CDR3: CASSGGPNSPLHF; DNA: TGTGCCAGCAGCGGAGGGCCTAATTCACCCCTCCACTTT
V: TRBV7-2; size: -; J: TRBJ2-5; D: TRBD2; CDR3: CASSLEGRESGTQYF; DNA: TGTGCCAGCAGCTTAGAGGGGCGGGAGAGCGGGACCCAGTACTTC
V: TRBV6-5; size: -; J: TRBJ1-4; D: TRBD1; CDR3: CASSNQGAEKLFF; DNA: TGTGCCAGCAGCAATCAGGGGGCTGAAAAACTGTTTTTT
V: TRBV6-6; size: -; J: TRBJ2-7; D: TRBD1; CDR3: CASTRDREYEQYF; DNA: TGTGCCAGCACCAGGGACAGAGAATACGAGCAGTACTTC
V: TRBV5-1; size: -; J: TRBJ1-1; D: -; CDR3: CASSLVGGGGTEAFF; DNA: TGCGCCAGCAGCTTGGTGGGCGGAGGGGGCACTGAAGCTTTCTTT
V: TRBV6-5; size: -; J: TRBJ2-3; D: TRBD1; CDR3: CASRRQGRSTDTQYF; DNA: TGTGCCAGCAGGAGACAGGGAAGGAGCACAGATACGCAGTATTTT
V: TRBV7-6; size: -; J: TRBJ2-3; D: TRBD2; CDR3: CASSLGEGGASTDTQYF; DNA: TGTGCCAGCAGCTTAGGGGAGGGAGGGGCCAGCACAGATACGCAGTATTTT
V: TRBV10-3; size: once; J: TRBJ1-1; D: -; CDR3: CAISRQENTEAFF; DNA: TGTGCCATCAGTAGGCAGGAGAACACTGAAGCTTTCTTT
V: TRBV5-4; size: -; J: TRBJ2-1; D: -; CDR3: CASSSRDTYNEQFF; DNA: TGTGCCAGCAGCTCCCGGGACACCTACAATGAGCAGTTCTTC